This T cell receptor (beta chain) was documented in a study of T cells in Graves' hyperthyroidism and ophthalmopathy. To note about this clonotype: A much more abundant neighbour one base away suggests this may be a read error.

This CDR3 is 16 amino acids long. Authors of the study amplified TCR beta CDR3 regions from RNA transcripts. The TCR CDR3 was amplified in a first-round RT-PCR using the HTBI primer set. TCRdb redid the calling of the multiplex PCR reads with MiXCR, one entry per CDR3 protein. Counted here are some 530,000 distinct CDR3 sequences, around a fifth occurring once; the ten biggest clones make up about 53%. Material for sequencing was blood. The TCR was taken from a woman in her 70s with Graves' ophthalmopathy. The chain uses TRBV12-3 or TRBV12-4 and TRBJ2-3; 9 bases line up with TRBD2. CDR3 protein: CASSPGLAILTDTQCF. CDR3 DNA: TGTGCCAGCAGCCCTGGACTAGCGATCTTAACAGATACGCAGTGTTTT.